Each of the 32 T cell receptor beta chains below was sequenced from the same sample in a study of graft-versus-host responses after intestinal transplantation. Method: immunoSEQ multiplex PCR; TCRdb's copy keeps in-frame clones and lacks some. Found here are some 150,000 clones, roughly 91% of them singletons; the top ten hold 0.19%. Their recognized antigens are unknown. Sequencing used unstimulated CD4+ T cells sorted from spleen or lymph node cells, obtained before intestinal transplant. The receptors shown here come from a human donor who received an intestinal transplant.

On this clone: The same CDR3 arises from other DNA sequences in this sample as well. The V gene is TRBV7-2, the J gene TRBJ2-7; 7 nucleotides agree with TRBD1. J lost 3 bases, V lost 3 bases, and 5 bases had no gene match. The length of the CDR3 is 14 residues. Germline-derived CDR1 and CDR2 are SGHTA and FQGNSA. This CDR3 reads CASSFSRDSYEQYF. The CDR3 bases are TGTGCCAGCAGCTTCAGCAGGGACAGCTACGAGCAGTACTTC.

The J gene is TRBJ2-5, the V gene TRBV28, with D tentatively TRBD1 or TRBD2 (5 bases each). The last part of the DNA fits TRBJ2-7 better; the J call may be wrong. Germline CDR1 MDHEN, CDR2 SYDVKM. This CDR3 is built from 16 residues. CDR3 in DNA: TGTGCCAGCAGTTTAGGGGGACCTGGGGGCTCCTACGAGCAGTACTTC. Amino acids: CASSLGGPGGSYEQYF.

The rearrangement links TRBV21-1 to TRBJ2-3; the D call in the table, TRBD1, was not verified against the DNA. TRBV21-1 is a known pseudogene. The CDR3 is 17 amino acids. The CDR3 reads CASSKARQGELVDTQYF. DNA of the CDR3: TGTGCCAGCAGCAAAGCGAGACAGGGGGAGCTGGTAGATACGCAGTATTTT.

The V gene is TRBV19, the J gene TRBJ1-3, with D hard to call. V was shortened by 9 bases and J by 3 bases, with 6 bases between the two germline ends. The length of the CDR3 is 11 residues. CDR1 and CDR2 from the germline V gene are LNHDA and SQIVND (reference sequence). CDR3 loop: CASRIGNTIYF. Here the CDR3 DNA reads TGTGCCAGCCGTATTGGAAACACCATATATTTT.

The V and J genes are TRBV27 and TRBJ2-2; D possibly corresponds to TRBD1 (7 bases). Per the germline V gene, CDR1 is MNHEY and CDR2 is SMNVEV (reference sequence). The V end lost 3 bases, the J end lost 4 bases, and 12 bases lay between the germline ends. CDR3 length: 15 residues. CDR3 DNA sequence: TGTGCCAGCAGTTTGCGGGACAGCTTCACCGGGGAGCTGTTTTTT. This translates into CASSLRDSFTGELFF.

V and J are TRBV6-6 and TRBJ1-4, with TRBD1 as a possible D gene (5 bases). Germline CDR1 is MNHNY and CDR2 is SVGAGI (reference sequence). Trimming removed 2 bases at V and 5 bases at J, with 15 bases between. This CDR3 contains 16 residues. Here the CDR3 DNA reads TGTGCCAGCAGTTACGTTAAAGGGGCTCTCAATGAAAAACTGTTTTTT. Its protein is CASSYVKGALNEKLFF.

The chain combines TRBV29-1 with TRBJ2-2, with TRBD1 matching 8 bases. The CDR3 contains 12 residues. V shed 7 bases and J 8 bases; nucleotides not matched to a gene: 6. Per the germline V gene, CDR1 is SQVTM and CDR2 is ANQGSEA. CDR3 in DNA: TGCAGCGGCCGGCAGGGGGCGGGGGAGCTGTTTTTT. Its translation is CSGRQGAGELFF.

This sequence joins TRBV9 and TRBJ2-6; 14 bases map to TRBD2. Germline CDR1 reads SGDLS; CDR2 reads YYNGEE. V shed 0 bases, J shed 0 bases, and the junction held 5 bases outside the gene matches. CDR3 length equals 20 residues. CDR3 sequence (DNA): TGTGCCAGCAGCGTAGACAGGGGACTAGCGGGAGTCTCTGGGGCCAACGTCCTGACTTTC. This codes for CASSVDRGLAGVSGANVLTF.

V is TRBV7-8 and J is TRBJ2-2; D gene unclear. There are 14 residues in the CDR3. Germline CDR1 and CDR2: SGHVS and FQNEAQ. V was clipped by 1 base and J by 5 bases, with 8 bases between them. The CDR3 sequence: CASSLGGRTGELFF. Written as DNA, the CDR3 is TGTGCCAGCAGCTTAGGGGGAAGGACCGGGGAGCTGTTTTTT.

The rearrangement links TRBV6-1 to TRBJ2-1; TRBD1 aligns across 9 bases. The CDR3 is 14 amino acids. V lost 6 bases and J lost 8; bases outside the gene matches: 8. CDR1 and CDR2 (germline): MNHNS, SASEGT. The CDR3, as DNA: TGTGCCAGCAGCACGAGACAGGGGGGGGATGAGCAGTTCTTC. Protein product: CASSTRQGGDEQFF.

This chain links TRBV6-1 with TRBJ2-7; D is ambiguous. The CDR3 length is 13 residues. Germline values: CDR1 MNHNS, CDR2 SASEGT. The V gene lost 10 bases and the J gene lost 3 bases, with 16 bases spanning the gap. CDR3 DNA: TGTGCCATCCAAGCGAGAGGACGCTACGAGCAGTACTTC. It codes for CAIQARGRYEQYF.

The chain has TRBV5-4 and TRBJ2-1; 12 bases fit TRBD2. V lost 4 bases and J lost 3; bases outside the gene matches: 2. CDR1 is SGHNT and CDR2 is YYREEE in the germline V gene (reference sequence). CDR3 length equals 15 residues. CDR3 in amino acids: CASSRTSGDYNEQFF. In DNA, the CDR3 is TGTGCCAGCAGCCGGACTAGCGGGGACTACAATGAGCAGTTCTTC.

In regard to this clone: A read error may account for a junction end that differs from germline. The chain carries TRBV30 and TRBJ2-3; unclear D gene. The CDR3 covers 14 residues. Germline V lookup: CDR1 GTSNPN, CDR2 SVGIG (reference sequence). The DNA of the CDR3 is TGTGCCTGGAGTGTCAAGGCCTCAGCCGCCCGCAGCGACTTT. Amino acids: CAWSVKASAARSDF.

This chain connects TRBV7-9 to TRBJ2-3; tentative D call: TRBD1 (6 bases). The germline V and J ends were trimmed by 1 base and 2 bases, with 10 bases remaining between them. CDR3 length: 15 residues. Germline CDR1 and CDR2: SEHNR and FQNEAQ (reference sequence). CDR3 sequence reads: CASSLGGGHTDTQYF. Here the CDR3 DNA reads TGTGCCAGCAGCTTAGGAGGGGGACACACAGATACGCAGTATTTT.

This rearrangement joins TRBV18 to TRBJ1-5, with no clear D. Per the germline V gene, CDR1 is KGHSH and CDR2 is LQKENI. This CDR3 has 13 residues. The V and J ends lost 3 bases and 7 bases respectively, with 10 bases between them. DNA of the CDR3: TGTGCCAGCTCACCGGATCCAACGCAGCCCCAGCATTTT. It is translated as CASSPDPTQPQHF.

This chain links TRBV7-2 with TRBJ1-1, with 8 nucleotides matching TRBD1. CDR3 length equals 14 residues. V was pared by 3 bases and J by 5 bases, with 5 bases of the junction left unmatched. CDR1 is SGHTA, CDR2 FQGNSA, per germline. The CDR3 region is CASSFLTGGTEAFF. CDR3 DNA sequence: TGTGCCAGCAGCTTCCTCACAGGGGGGACTGAAGCTTTCTTT.

V usage is TRBV11-2 and J usage is TRBJ2-1, with D tentatively TRBD1 or TRBD2 (6 bases each). This CDR3 is built from 15 residues. Germline CDR1 reads SGHAT; CDR2 reads FQNNGV. Trimming shortened V by 7 bases and J by 3 bases, and 16 bases separated the two germline ends. The CDR3 loop reads CASTFRGALYNEQFF. The CDR3 nucleotides are TGTGCCAGCACCTTTAGGGGGGCCCTCTACAATGAGCAGTTCTTC.

V is TRBV28 and J is TRBJ2-1; 10 nucleotides match TRBD2. The CDR3 totals 15 residues. Germline CDR1 reads MDHEN; CDR2 reads SYDVKM. The trim removed 4 bases at V and 4 bases at J, leaving 4 bases unmatched. The CDR3 region is CASSSRLAGYNEQFF. CDR3 DNA: TGTGCCAGCAGTTCTCGACTAGCGGGTTACAATGAGCAGTTCTTC.

The chain has TRBV27 and TRBJ1-2; tentative D call: TRBD1 (5 bases). Germline CDR1 MNHEY, CDR2 SMNVEV (reference sequence). The CDR3 covers 15 residues. The germline V and J ends were trimmed by 2 bases and 5 bases, with 15 bases remaining between them. CDR3 residues: CASSLIPGLTYGYTF. CDR3 nucleotide sequence: TGTGCCAGCAGTTTAATCCCAGGGCTCACGTATGGCTACACCTTC.

The CDR3 DNA sequence: TGTGCCGCTACCCCTATTGGACTCGGAGGAGGGTACGAGCAGTACTTC. This gives the protein CAATPIGLGGGYEQYF. The chain couples TRBV28 to TRBJ2-7, with D possibly TRBD2 on 6 matching bases. The germline V gene encodes CDR1 MDHEN and CDR2 SYDVKM. Trimming pared 11 bases from V and 4 bases from J, leaving 27 bases between. The length of the CDR3 is 16 residues.

The V call is TRBV6-1, the J call TRBJ1-4, with D perhaps TRBD1 (6 bases). Germline-derived CDR1 and CDR2 are MNHNS and SASEGT. Trimming removed 5 bases at V and 10 bases at J, with 11 bases between. This CDR3 contains 12 residues. The DNA of the CDR3 is TGTGCCAGCAGTTCGGACAGTTCAAAACTGTTTTTT. This translates into CASSSDSSKLFF.

CDR3 nucleotide sequence: TGTGCCAGCAGTTACTCGGAGGGGGCCACTGAAGCTTTCTTT. It translates to CASSYSEGATEAFF. The V call is TRBV6-5, the J call TRBJ1-1; 7 bases line up with TRBD1. The V and J ends lost 0 bases and 4 bases, in that order; junction bases with no gene match: 2. Germline V gene data show CDR1 as MNHEY and CDR2 as SVGAGI. This CDR3 region has 14 residues.

The chain joins TRBV4-1 to TRBJ2-7; TRBD1 matches at 7 bases. Per the germline V gene, CDR1 is MGHRA and CDR2 is YSYEKL. The CDR3 consists of 14 residues. V trimming: 3 bases; J trimming: 0 bases; junction bases outside the gene matches: 2. The CDR3 bases are TGCGCCAGCAGCCAGGGGACAGTCTCCTACGAGCAGTACTTC. Residues: CASSQGTVSYEQYF.

This chain uses TRBV19 with TRBJ1-5, with 10 bases aligning to TRBD1. The J segment lost 6 bases and the V segment lost 4 bases, leaving 12 bases of the junction unmatched. This CDR3 is built from 17 residues. Germline V lookup: CDR1 LNHDA, CDR2 SQIVND (reference sequence). CDR3 residues: CASSTIPGQGLGQPQHF. CDR3 in DNA: TGTGCCAGTAGTACTATACCGGGACAGGGGTTAGGTCAGCCCCAGCATTTT. Supplemented by reference TRBV19 and TRBJ1-5, the full variable domain reads DGGITQSPKYLFRKEGQNVTLSCEQNLNHDAMYWYRQDPGQGLRLIYYSQIVNDFQKGDIAEGYSVSREKKESFPLTVTSAQKNPTAFYLCASSTIPGQGLGQPQHFGDGTRLSIL.

The V gene is TRBV27, the J gene TRBJ2-7; D is perhaps TRBD2 (5 bases). This CDR3 has 14 residues. Trimming left V 2 bases short and J 3 bases short, with 11 bases between. Germline CDR1 is MNHEY and CDR2 is SMNVEV (reference sequence). This chain's CDR3 is CASSLGDYLYEQYF. CDR3 nucleotides: TGTGCCAGCAGTTTAGGTGACTACCTCTACGAGCAGTACTTC.

The chain uses TRBV5-5 and TRBJ2-1, with 7 bases lining up with TRBD2. Looked up from germline, CDR1 is SGHKS and CDR2 is YYEKEE (reference sequence). J lost 10 bases, V lost 3 bases, and 13 bases had no gene match. The length of the CDR3 is 15 residues. The CDR3 region is CASSWSGEAGEEQFF. Written as DNA, the CDR3 is TGTGCCAGCAGCTGGAGCGGGGAGGCCGGGGAGGAGCAGTTCTTC.

The genes are TRBV4-1 and TRBJ2-3, with TRBD2 as a possible D gene (6 bases). CDR1 is MGHRA and CDR2 is YSYEKL in the germline V gene. Deletions cut 5 bases from V and 1 base from J, with 13 bases between. The CDR3 is 15 amino acids. The CDR3 DNA reads as TGCGCCAGCAGCGACACTAGCCGTCGCACAGATACGCAGTATTTT. Protein: CASSDTSRRTDTQYF.

V usage is TRBV7-2 and J usage is TRBJ2-7; D is possibly TRBD2 (6 bases). CDR3 length: 15 residues. Trimming stripped 2 bases from V and 7 bases from J, with 18 bases between. Germline CDR1 is SGHTA and CDR2 is FQGNSA. The CDR3 reads CASSLIAQTRSEQYF. In nucleotides, the CDR3 is TGTGCCAGCAGCTTAATTGCGCAGACTAGGTCGGAGCAGTACTTC.

V gene TRBV6-1 combines with J gene TRBJ1-1; D is unresolved. There are 12 residues in the CDR3. Trimming removed 5 bases at V and 2 bases at J, with 6 bases between. Per germline, CDR1 MNHNS and CDR2 SASEGT. The CDR3 sequence: CASSTLNTEAFF. The CDR3 DNA reads as TGTGCCAGCAGTACACTCAACACTGAAGCTTTCTTT.

This clone is a singleton in its sample. The chain recombines TRBV5-1 with TRBJ1-6; 8 nucleotides line up with TRBD1. Per the germline V gene, CDR1 is SGHRS and CDR2 is YFSETQ. The CDR3 extends over 16 amino acids. The junction had 7 bases not matched to a gene; V was cut back by 0 bases and J by 8 bases. The CDR3, as DNA: TGCGCCAGCAGCTTGGGGACAGGGACACGATATTCACCCCTCCACTTT. Protein product: CASSLGTGTRYSPLHF.

The V call is TRBV15, the J call TRBJ1-4, with 7 bases identical to TRBD1. This CDR3 has 13 residues. Germline V gene sequence: CDR1 LNHNV, CDR2 YYDKDF (reference sequence). The V gene end was trimmed by 8 bases and the J gene end by 4 bases; junction bases not matched to a gene: 4. This CDR3 is CATGTAFNEKLFF. CDR3 bases: TGTGCCACCGGGACAGCCTTTAATGAAAAACTGTTTTTT.

V usage is TRBV5-6 and J usage is TRBJ2-3; 9 bases line up with TRBD1. This CDR3 is 11 amino acids long. V gave up 2 bases and J gave up 15 bases; unmatched junction bases: 4. Germline CDR1 SGHDT, CDR2 YYEEEE. The CDR3 DNA reads TGTGCCAGCAGCTTTACAGGGGGCAAATATTTT. Protein: CASSFTGGKYF. Full variable domain (outside the CDR3, taken from reference TRBV5-6 and TRBJ2-3): DAGVTQSPTHLIKTRGQQVTLRCSPKSGHDTVSWYQQALGQGPQFIFQYYEEEERQRGNFPDRFSGHQFPNYSSELNVNALLLGDSALYLCASSFTGGKYFGPGTRLTVL.